A single sample gave rise to the 28 T cell receptor beta chains below, sequenced in a study of T-cell memory formation after mild COVID-19. One entry per CDR3 protein results from TCRdb running MiXCR on the 5' RACE reads. Of 140,000 to 150,000 distinct CDR3 sequences in the sample, 20% to 25% are singletons; the top ten hold around a quarter. Sequenced sample: PBMCs or a T cell subset sorted from them (not recorded which). These receptors all stem from an adult woman who had mild COVID-19 (a few samples of this study predate the infection). Cell type and time point are not known.

This clonotype was counted between two and nine times. Here the CDR3 DNA reads TGTGCCAGCAGTTACGAGCACGGCGGATCTTACGAGCAGTACTTC. Translated: CASSYEHGGSYEQYF. The genes are TRBV6-2 or TRBV6-3 and TRBJ2-7; D is unresolved. The length of the CDR3 is 15 residues. Looked up from germline, CDR1 is MNHEY and CDR2 is SVGEGT. Deletions cut 2 bases from V and 4 bases from J, with 15 bases between.

The V and J genes are TRBV13 and TRBJ2-7; 11 positions agree with TRBD2. V lost 4 bases and J lost 5; bases outside the gene matches: 4. From germline, CDR1 is PRHDT and CDR2 FYEKMQ (reference sequence). The length of the CDR3 is 14 residues. The CDR3: CASSSSGGSHEQYF. The DNA for the CDR3 is TGTGCCAGCAGCTCTAGCGGGGGGTCCCACGAGCAGTACTTC.

This clonotype was detected a few times. The chain recombines TRBV20-1 with TRBJ2-1; tentatively, D is TRBD1 or TRBD2 (7 bases each). Germline values: CDR1 DFQATT, CDR2 SNEGSKA (reference sequence). CDR3 length: 15 residues. V lost 6 bases, J lost 4 bases, and 19 bases lay in between. This chain's CDR3 is CSAPPQGGVYNEQFF. The CDR3 DNA reads TGCAGTGCCCCTCCCCAGGGGGGGGTATACAATGAGCAGTTCTTC.

The V and J genes are TRBV4-1 and TRBJ2-2; D possibly uses TRBD1 or TRBD2 (6 bases each). This CDR3 comprises 16 residues. Germline-derived CDR1 and CDR2 are MGHRA and YSYEKL. V shed 1 base and J shed 2 bases, with 11 bases lying between them. CDR3 loop: CASSQARGLNTGELFF. Written as DNA, the CDR3 is TGCGCCAGCAGCCAAGCACGGGGGCTTAACACCGGGGAGCTGTTTTTT.

The CDR3 region is CASSEGGNEQFF. CDR3 bases: TGCGCCAGCAGCGAAGGGGGGAATGAGCAGTTCTTC. This chain uses TRBV4-1 with TRBJ2-1, with D possibly being TRBD1 or TRBD2 (6 bases each). Germline V gives CDR1 MGHRA, CDR2 YSYEKL. Between the trimmed V and J ends, which lost 5 bases and 7 bases, there was a span of 9 bases. This CDR3 spans 12 amino acids.

This clonotype has more than one count but fewer than ten. The rearrangement links TRBV7-9 to TRBJ1-2; D uncertain. The CDR3 consists of 13 residues. V was shortened by 0 bases and J by 7 bases, with 9 bases between the two germline ends. CDR1 SEHNR and CDR2 FQNEAQ come from the germline V gene (reference sequence). This CDR3 reads CASSLAVHSGYTF. Here the CDR3 DNA reads TGTGCCAGCAGCTTAGCAGTACATAGTGGCTACACCTTC.

This clonotype was seen more than once but under ten times. J is TRBJ2-6 and V is TRBV11-2, with D unclear. Trimming shortened V by 1 base and J by 0 bases, and 13 bases separated the two germline ends. CDR1 and CDR2 from the germline V gene are SGHAT and FQNNGV. The CDR3 runs 18 residues. CDR3 bases: TGTGCCAGCAGCTTAGGATTCTTGTTCGACTCTGGGGCCAACGTCCTGACTTTC. Translating it yields CASSLGFLFDSGANVLTF.

This clonotype was counted only a few times. The rearrangement uses TRBV7-2 and TRBJ1-5; unclear D gene. The CDR3 extends over 16 amino acids. V gave up 1 base and J gave up 4 bases, with 14 bases separating them. Germline CDR1 SGHTA, CDR2 FQGNSA. Here the CDR3 reads CASSLVSSAGNQPQHF. The CDR3 region has the DNA TGTGCCAGCAGCTTAGTTAGTTCCGCAGGAAATCAGCCCCAGCATTTT.

This chain joins TRBV6-5 and TRBJ2-1; D is ambiguous. CDR1 is MNHEY, CDR2 SVGAGI, per germline. This CDR3 spans 15 amino acids. Trimming removed 5 bases at V and 3 bases at J, with 14 bases between. CDR3 in DNA: TGTGCCAGCAGTCCCGCCTCGGGCCTCTACAATGAGCAGTTCTTC. Protein product: CASSPASGLYNEQFF.

CDR3 sequence reads: CASSSKGLAGVTQYF. The CDR3 DNA follows: TGTGCCAGCAGTTCAAAGGGGTTAGCGGGAGTAACCCAGTACTTC. This chain joins TRBV7-8 and TRBJ2-5, with TRBD2 identical over 9 bases. The CDR3 is made up of 15 amino acids. Germline V gene lookup returns CDR1 SGHVS and CDR2 FQNEAQ. With 6 bases clipped from V and 8 bases from J, the junction kept 13 bases outside the gene matches. The full variable domain, rest sourced from reference TRBV7-8 and TRBJ2-5, is GAGVSQSPRYKVAKRGQDVALRCDPISGHVSLFWYQQALGQGPEFLTYFQNEAQLDKSGLPSDRFFAERPEGSVSTLKIQRTQQEDSAVYLCASSSKGLAGVTQYFGPGTRLLVL.

V usage is TRBV14 and J usage is TRBJ1-2; 10 nucleotides align to TRBD1. J gave up 4 bases and V 3 bases, and 14 bases lay outside the gene matches. The CDR3 is made up of 18 amino acids. The V gene's germline CDR1 is SGHDN and CDR2 FVKESK. DNA for the CDR3: TGTGCCAGCAGCCAGAGGGCAGGACAGGGGGGACGTGGCTATGGCTACACCTTC. Its protein is CASSQRAGQGGRGYGYTF.

J is TRBJ2-3 and V is TRBV27; no clear D. The germline CDR1 and CDR2 sequences are MNHEY and SMNVEV (reference sequence). This CDR3 spans 16 amino acids. Trimming left V 4 bases short and J 0 bases short, with 14 bases between. The CDR3 spells CASSYLTSPSTDTQYF. The CDR3 nucleotides read TGTGCCAGCAGTTACCTGACAAGCCCTAGCACAGATACGCAGTATTTT.

This rearrangement joins TRBV25-1 to TRBJ1-1, with D hard to call. Trimming left V 7 bases short and J 1 base short, with 10 bases between. CDR1 MGHDK and CDR2 SYGVNS come from the germline V gene. This CDR3 has 13 amino acids. In nucleotides, the CDR3 is TGTGCCAGCAATAACTGGGCGAACACTGAAGCTTTCTTT. This translates into CASNNWANTEAFF.

This clonotype was seen a few times. The chain links TRBV7-3 to TRBJ1-2; 8 bases agree with TRBD1. There are 14 residues in the CDR3. In germline, CDR1 is SGHTA, CDR2 FQGTGA. V lost 5 bases, J lost 8 bases, and 10 bases stayed unmatched. This CDR3 is CASSPRDRLSGYTF. In nucleotides, the CDR3 is TGTGCCAGCAGCCCCCGGGACAGGCTTAGCGGCTACACCTTC.

This clonotype came up a few times. The chain is built from TRBV7-8 and TRBJ2-3; D remains unclear. The CDR3 is 15 amino acids. Germline assignment: CDR1 SGHVS and CDR2 FQNEAQ. The V end was cut by 4 bases, the J end by 2 bases, with 13 bases between. The CDR3 sequence is CASSSMERTTDTQYF. The CDR3 DNA follows: TGTGCCAGCAGCTCAATGGAACGTACCACAGATACGCAGTATTTT.

In this sample, this clonotype turned up a few times. This chain joins TRBV7-9 and TRBJ2-7, with a possible D match to TRBD2 (5 bases). Trimming cost V 7 bases and J 0 bases, with 13 bases left between them. Germline V gene data show CDR1 as SEHNR and CDR2 as FQNEAQ (reference sequence). The CDR3 is 14 amino acids. DNA of the CDR3: TGTGCCAGCATGGAGGAGGAGGTCTCCTACGAGCAGTACTTC. The encoded protein is CASMEEEVSYEQYF. Filled out from reference TRBV7-9 and TRBJ2-7, the complete variable domain reads DTGVSQNPRHKITKRGQNVTFRCDPISEHNRLYWYRQTLGQGPEFLTYFQNEAQLEKSRLLSDRFSAERPKGSFSTLEIQRTEQGDSAMYLCASMEEEVSYEQYFGPGTRLTVT.

J is TRBJ2-5 and V is TRBV19, with 11 bases identical to TRBD2. Germline CDR1 is LNHDA and CDR2 is SQIVND (reference sequence). This CDR3 has 15 residues. V was pared by 5 bases and J by 3 bases, with 5 bases of the junction left unmatched. CDR3 DNA sequence: TGTGCCAGTAGTGCTCTACTAGCGGGGGAAGAGACCCAGTACTTC. The encoded protein is CASSALLAGEETQYF.

A few counts support this clonotype. The genes are TRBV6-6 and TRBJ2-3, with 8 bases aligning to TRBD1. The junction had 10 bases not matched to a gene; V was cut back by 6 bases and J by 2 bases. Germline-derived CDR1 and CDR2 are MNHNY and SVGAGI (reference sequence). The CDR3 is 16 amino acids. CDR3 region: CASRPETGVYTDTQYF. The CDR3, as DNA: TGTGCCAGCAGGCCTGAGACAGGGGTATACACAGATACGCAGTATTTT.

This clonotype was observed a handful of times. V is TRBV29-1 and J is TRBJ1-2; 9 bases match TRBD1. Germline-derived CDR1 and CDR2 are SQVTM and ANQGSEA. CDR3 size: 13 residues. V shed 7 bases and J 2 bases; nucleotides not matched to a gene: 5. CDR3 nucleotide sequence: TGCAGCGATCGGGACAGGGAGAACTATGGCTACACCTTC. As protein: CSDRDRENYGYTF. Looking up the rest from reference TRBV29-1 and TRBJ1-2 gives the full variable domain: SAVISQKPSRDICQRGTSLTIQCQVDSQVTMMFWYRQQPGQSLTLIATANQGSEATYESGFVIDKFPISRPNLTFSTLTVSNMSPEDSSIYLCSDRDRENYGYTFGSGTRLTVV.

CDR3 in amino acids: CASSLIRVWETQYF. The CDR3 nucleotides read TGTGCCAGCAGCTTGATTCGGGTTTGGGAGACCCAGTACTTC. The V gene is TRBV11-3, the J gene TRBJ2-5; the D is unclear. The CDR3 totals 14 residues. The germline CDR1 and CDR2 sequences are SGHNT and YENEEA. Between the trimmed V and J ends, which lost 3 bases and 5 bases, there was a span of 13 bases.

The chain uses TRBV7-7 and TRBJ2-1, with D perhaps assigned TRBD1 or TRBD2 (5 bases each). CDR1 and CDR2 from the germline V gene are SSHAT and FNYEAQ (reference sequence). The ends were cut back, 5 bases at V and 9 bases at J, with 14 bases in the middle. The CDR3 consists of 13 residues. CDR3 amino acids: CASSTGTLGEQFF. DNA for the CDR3: TGTGCCAGCAGCACCGGGACCCTCGGTGAGCAGTTCTTC.

This clonotype has only a few counts. The CDR3 loop is CASSWDSDEQYF. In nucleotides, the CDR3 is TGTGCCAGCAGCTGGGATTCCGACGAGCAGTACTTC. V usage is TRBV6-6 and J usage is TRBJ2-7; D call uncertain. V was clipped by 6 bases and J by 5 bases, with 11 bases between them. This CDR3 comprises 12 residues. CDR1 and CDR2 from the germline V gene are MNHNY and SVGAGI (reference sequence).

The chain joins TRBV6-5 to TRBJ2-1, with D perhaps TRBD1 (5 bases). The germline V and J ends were trimmed by 9 bases and 8 bases, with 17 bases remaining between them. The CDR3 loop spans 13 amino acids. Per the germline V gene, CDR1 is MNHEY and CDR2 is SVGAGI. The CDR3 DNA reads TGTGCCAGTACCCTTGACCAGGGCGATGAGCAGTTCTTC. Protein product: CASTLDQGDEQFF.

The chain couples TRBV7-8 to TRBJ2-2; no clear D. Germline values: CDR1 SGHVS, CDR2 FQNEAQ. V gave up 5 bases and J gave up 1 base, with 11 bases separating them. The CDR3 sequence is 15 residues long. Here the CDR3 reads CASSLYNRNTGELFF. CDR3 bases: TGTGCCAGCAGCCTCTATAATAGGAACACCGGGGAGCTGTTTTTT.

The genes are TRBV6-1 and TRBJ2-7; the match to TRBD2 covers 15 bases. The V segment lost 6 bases and the J segment 3 bases; nucleotides outside the gene matches: 3. This CDR3 contains 15 residues. CDR1 and CDR2 from the germline V gene are MNHNS and SASEGT. CDR3 sequence reads: CASRGLAGGYYEQYF. CDR3 bases: TGTGCCAGCAGGGGACTAGCGGGGGGCTACTACGAGCAGTACTTC.

The rearrangement uses TRBV19 and TRBJ2-7; D is unresolved. Per germline, CDR1 LNHDA and CDR2 SQIVND (reference sequence). CDR3 length equals 15 residues. V lost 3 bases, J lost 4 bases, and 16 bases lay in between. This CDR3 is CASSITATGRYEQYF. The CDR3, as DNA: TGTGCCAGTAGTATCACGGCGACGGGTCGGTACGAGCAGTACTTC.

This clonotype was seen more than once but under ten times. The chain has TRBV9 and TRBJ2-1; 7 bases are shared with TRBD2. The CDR3 loop spans 15 amino acids. Trimming cost V 0 bases and J 8 bases; bases outside gene matches: 8. Germline-derived CDR1 and CDR2 are SGDLS and YYNGEE. In DNA form, the CDR3 reads TGTGCCAGCAGCGTAGCGGGAGGCCTCTTGGATGAGCAGTTCTTC. It encodes CASSVAGGLLDEQFF.

The chain joins TRBV4-1 to TRBJ1-4, with D possibly being TRBD1 (6 bases). The germline gives CDR1 MGHRA, CDR2 YSYEKL. The V end was cut by 4 bases, the J end by 4 bases, with 13 bases between. The CDR3 sequence is 15 residues long. DNA of the CDR3: TGCGCCAGCAGCCTCCAGGGGCGGGTTAATGAAAAACTGTTTTTT. Protein: CASSLQGRVNEKLFF.